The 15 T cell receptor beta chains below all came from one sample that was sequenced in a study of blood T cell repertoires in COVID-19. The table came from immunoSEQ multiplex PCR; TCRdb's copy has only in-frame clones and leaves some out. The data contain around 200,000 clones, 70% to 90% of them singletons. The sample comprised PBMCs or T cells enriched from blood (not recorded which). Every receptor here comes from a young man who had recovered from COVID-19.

CDR3 sequence: CASSLARLWTSGGGTGELFF. DNA of the CDR3: TGTGCCAGCAGCTTAGCCCGCCTGTGGACTAGCGGGGGGGGAACCGGGGAGCTGTTTTTT. The genes are TRBV7-8 and TRBJ2-2; 15 nucleotides align to TRBD2. This CDR3 is built from 20 residues. V lost 0 bases and J lost 5; bases outside the gene matches: 10. Germline V gene sequence: CDR1 SGHVS, CDR2 FQNEAQ.

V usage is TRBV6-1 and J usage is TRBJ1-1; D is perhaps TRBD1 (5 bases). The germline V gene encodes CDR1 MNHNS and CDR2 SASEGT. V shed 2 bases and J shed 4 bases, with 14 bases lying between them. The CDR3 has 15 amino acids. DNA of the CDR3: TGTGCCAGCAGTGAATACGGACAAATTGGCACTGAAGCTTTCTTT. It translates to CASSEYGQIGTEAFF.

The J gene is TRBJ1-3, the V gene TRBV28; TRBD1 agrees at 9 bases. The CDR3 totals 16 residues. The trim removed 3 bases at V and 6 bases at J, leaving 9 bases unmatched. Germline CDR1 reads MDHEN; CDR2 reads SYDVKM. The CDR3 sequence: CASSFIYRGPANTIYF. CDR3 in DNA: TGTGCCAGCAGTTTCATATACAGGGGGCCCGCAAACACCATATATTTT. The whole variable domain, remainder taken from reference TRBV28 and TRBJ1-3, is DVKVTQSSRYLVKRTGEKVFLECVQDMDHENMFWYRQDPGLGLRLIYFSYDVKMKEKGDIPEGYSVSREKKERFSLILESASTNQTSMYLCASSFIYRGPANTIYFGEGSWLTVV.

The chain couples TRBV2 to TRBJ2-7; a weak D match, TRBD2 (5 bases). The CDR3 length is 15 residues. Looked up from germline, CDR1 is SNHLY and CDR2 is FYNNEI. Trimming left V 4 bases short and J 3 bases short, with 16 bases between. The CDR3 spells CASSAAPGSDYEQYF. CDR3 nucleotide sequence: TGTGCCAGCAGTGCGGCCCCGGGAAGCGACTACGAGCAGTACTTC.

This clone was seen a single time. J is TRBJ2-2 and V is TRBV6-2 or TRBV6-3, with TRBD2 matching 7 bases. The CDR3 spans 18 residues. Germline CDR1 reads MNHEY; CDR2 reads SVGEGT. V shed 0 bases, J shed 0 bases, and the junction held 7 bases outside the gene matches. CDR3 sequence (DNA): TGTGCCAGCAGTTACTCGGGTAGCGGGTTCGCGAACACCGGGGAGCTGTTTTTT. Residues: CASSYSGSGFANTGELFF.

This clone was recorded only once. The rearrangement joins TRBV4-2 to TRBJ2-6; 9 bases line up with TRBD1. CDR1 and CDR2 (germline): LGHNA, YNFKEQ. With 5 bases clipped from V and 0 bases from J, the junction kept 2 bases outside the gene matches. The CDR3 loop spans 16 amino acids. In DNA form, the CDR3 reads TGTGCCAGCAGCGGACAGGGGCCCTCTGGGGCCAACGTCCTGACTTTC. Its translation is CASSGQGPSGANVLTF.

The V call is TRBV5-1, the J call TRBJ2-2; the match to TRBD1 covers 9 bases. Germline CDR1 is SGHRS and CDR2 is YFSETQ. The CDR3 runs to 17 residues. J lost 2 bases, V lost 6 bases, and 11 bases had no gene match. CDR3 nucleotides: TGCGCCAGCAACGGACCGGGACAGGGTTCAAACACCGGGGAGCTGTTTTTT. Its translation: CASNGPGQGSNTGELFF.

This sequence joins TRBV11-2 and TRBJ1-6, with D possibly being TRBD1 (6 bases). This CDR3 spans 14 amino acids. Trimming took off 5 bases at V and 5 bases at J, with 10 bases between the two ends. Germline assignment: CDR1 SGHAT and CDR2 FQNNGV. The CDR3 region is CASSRQVNNSPLHF. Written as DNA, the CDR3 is TGTGCCAGCAGCCGACAGGTCAATAATTCACCCCTCCACTTT.

The CDR3 DNA follows: TGCGCCAGCAGTCAATTGAAGAGCACTAGCTACAATGAGCAGTTCTTC. This encodes CASSQLKSTSYNEQFF. The chain uses TRBV23-1 and TRBJ2-1; tentatively, D is TRBD2 (5 bases). TRBV23-1 is an ORF, and what it does is uncertain. CDR3 length: 16 residues. Trimming pared 1 base from V and 3 bases from J, leaving 13 bases between.

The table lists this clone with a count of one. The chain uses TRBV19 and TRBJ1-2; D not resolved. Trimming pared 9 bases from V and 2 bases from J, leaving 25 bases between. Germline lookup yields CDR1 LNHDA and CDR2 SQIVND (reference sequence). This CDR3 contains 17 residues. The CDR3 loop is CASLALEGDTENYGYTF. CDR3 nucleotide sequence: TGTGCCAGCCTCGCCTTAGAGGGAGATACCGAGAACTATGGCTACACCTTC.

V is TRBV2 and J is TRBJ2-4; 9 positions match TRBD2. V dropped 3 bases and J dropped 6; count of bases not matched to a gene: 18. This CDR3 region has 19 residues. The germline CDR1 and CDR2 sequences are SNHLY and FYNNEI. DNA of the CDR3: TGTGCCAGCAGTGACCTGCCTCAGCCGGGACTAGCACCCAGAAACATTCAGTACTTC. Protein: CASSDLPQPGLAPRNIQYF.

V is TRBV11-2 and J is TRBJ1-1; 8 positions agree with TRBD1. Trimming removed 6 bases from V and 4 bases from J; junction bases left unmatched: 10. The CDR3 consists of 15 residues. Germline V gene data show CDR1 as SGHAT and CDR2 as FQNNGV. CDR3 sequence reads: CASRDDRGSGTEAFF. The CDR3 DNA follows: TGTGCCAGCAGAGATGACAGGGGAAGTGGCACTGAAGCTTTCTTT. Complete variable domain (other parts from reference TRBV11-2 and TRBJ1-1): EAGVAQSPRYKIIEKRQSVAFWCNPISGHATLYWYQQILGQGPKLLIQFQNNGVVDDSQLPKDRFSAERLKGVDSTLKIQPAKLEDSAVYLCASRDDRGSGTEAFFGQGTRLTVV.

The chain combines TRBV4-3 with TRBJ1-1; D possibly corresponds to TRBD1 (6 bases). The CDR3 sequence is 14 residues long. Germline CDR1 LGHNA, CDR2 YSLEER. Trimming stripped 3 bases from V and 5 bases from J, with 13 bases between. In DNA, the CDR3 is TGCGCCAGCAGCCACTCGGAGGGGGGGACTGAAGCTTTCTTT. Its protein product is CASSHSEGGTEAFF.

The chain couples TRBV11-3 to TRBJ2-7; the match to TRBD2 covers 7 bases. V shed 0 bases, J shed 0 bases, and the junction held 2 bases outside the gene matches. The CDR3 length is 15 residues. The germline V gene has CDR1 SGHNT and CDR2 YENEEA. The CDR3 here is CASSLEGGSSYEQYF. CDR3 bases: TGTGCCAGCAGCTTAGAAGGCGGGAGCTCCTACGAGCAGTACTTC.

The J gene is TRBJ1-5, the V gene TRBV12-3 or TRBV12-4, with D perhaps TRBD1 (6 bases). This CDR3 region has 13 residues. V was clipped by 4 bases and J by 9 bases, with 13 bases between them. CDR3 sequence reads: CASSSTGPGPQHF. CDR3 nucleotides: TGTGCCAGCAGTTCTACAGGGCCAGGGCCCCAGCATTTT.